Detailed here is one TCR beta chain. The CDR3 is 13 amino acids. The germline V and J ends were trimmed by 6 bases and 6 bases, with 14 bases remaining between them. TCRdb re-called the RT-PCR reads through MiXCR, storing one row per CDR3 protein. The sample has 550,000 to 750,000 distinct CDR3 sequences; 11% to 15% are singletons. The J gene is TRBJ1-2, the V gene TRBV12-3 or TRBV12-4; a possible D gene is TRBD1 (5 bases). The clonotype was recovered from a female donor in good health, serving as a healthy control. Sequences were obtained from memory CD4+ T cells from blood. CDR3 nucleotides: TGTGCCAGCAGCGAGCGGCGGGGCGATGGCTACACCTTC. Translating gives CASSERRGDGYTF.